The text below deals with one TCR beta chain. Its antigen is not yet known. Base-call qualities are not available, and no considerably larger clone is one nucleotide away. The immunoSEQ hsTCRB v3.0 assay was used at survey level resolution to sequence the TRB variable region. A depth of roughly 35,000-50,000 T-cell genomes per sample was targeted for TRB sequencing. TRB libraries were pooled and sequenced on an Illumina MiSeq using a v3 150-cycle kit. On the authors' methods: Analysis of repertoires was carried out in R inside a reproducible Nextflow workflow spanning QC, data transformation and analysis. LymphoSeq2, an R package for exploring AIRR-Seq data, was used to implement the custom analyses. Several samples that yielded fewer than 5000 total TRB sequences were excluded, so that 200 or so HIV repertoires were analyzed. Among the 180 to 200 retained HIV repertoires, about 59 were collected before ART initiation and 129 were collected after ART initiation. Repertoires were downsampled to 5000 TRB nucleotide sequences, with summary statistics averaged over 100 downsampling iterations. Only TRB sequences with CDR3 regions of at least seven amino acids were retained for analysis. Two measures captured diversity: a Shannon entropy-derived clonality score and the Gini coefficient. Repertoire networks linked the top 5000 CDR3 amino acid sequences whenever two sequences differed by an edit distance of one. GLIPH2 predicted antigen specificity groups and MHC restriction for TRB CDR3 amino acid sequences. CDR3 amino acid sequences were matched against VDJdb and McPAS-TCR to flag known CMV, EBV, HIV or tissue antigen associations. Pre-ART, post-ART and control groups were compared with Wilcoxon signed-rank tests and Holm-Bonferroni correction. Not all clones reach the TCRdb copy of this immuneACCESS table, which keeps in-frame sequences only. Checked studies attribute under half of the gap to unresolved V genes and leave the rest unexplained. V and J calls and clone size are as listed in that table; D and trimming were resolved from the DNA. The sample includes 35,000 or so clones, with about 80% observed a single time. 7.1% of the sample goes to the ten largest clones.

Participants were included only if at least one PBMC sample before ART initiation and at least two post-ART samples were available. All participants with HIV were treated in the United States of America. Cryopreserved samples of roughly 0.95-10 million PBMC were thawed and washed before DNA extraction. At the time of the earliest PBMC sample for each participant with HIV, ages ranged from about 23 to 60 years. PBMC samples from each participant spanned 1-4 timepoints before ART initiation and 2-8 timepoints after ART initiation, with a median of 7 samples. Serial HIV viral load, CD4+ T-cell count, ART history and demographic data were obtained for every participant. Genomic DNA was extracted from unsorted PBMC with a Qiagen kit on a QIAcube, processed in batches of 12 samples. This record comes from a study of long-term antiretroviral therapy in people with HIV (dated by TCRdb to 2022 to 2024). Broadly, across the study: The earliest samples were collected approximately a decade before the 2015 WHO recommendation for immediate ART, a period when ART was typically delayed until CD4 counts fell. Whether ART initiation and durable HIV suppression were associated with changes in peripheral blood TRB repertoire composition and diversity was tested in a retrospective serial study. No cross-contamination during QIAcube processing was shown when test extractions of a monoclonal T-cell line were performed alongside roughly 30 polyclonal samples. A total of around 190 cryopreserved PBMC samples came from a few dozen adults with confirmed HIV infection and were collected serially over a mean of roughly 6 years (range 1-12). About 35% of the 30 participants with HIV were female.

Overall results and qualifications from the work: No data were available on ART adherence, viral resistance or therapy changes, limiting inferences about post-ART repertoire changes. Because PBMC availability was limited, only the TCR beta chain was sequenced, with no alpha chain pairing. A significant increase in TRB diversity was found to be associated with ART initiation, although TRB diversity was observed to remain significantly below that of transplant donor controls even after long-term ART. Because cell numbers in pre-ART samples were limited, unsorted PBMC were profiled instead of sorted CD4+ and CD8+ T cells. The repertoire was dominated across all time points by expanded TRB clones identified before ART initiation, although this dominance was seen to fluctuate and to decrease in many PLHIV after ART. Compared with controls, HIV repertoires had narrower CDR3 length ranges, and the network structure pointed to an antigen-experienced repertoire that shifted only slightly toward naive after ART. Samples dated from the mid-2000s to the late 2010s, and the ART regimens used may be less effective than current ones.

Trimming takes 3 bases off V and 0 bases off J; junction bases not matched to a gene: 16. Its CDR3 holds 18 amino acids, cysteine through phenylalanine. The read is trimmed to its CDR3 DNA, 54 bases read in frame from base 1. CDR1 and CDR2 were assigned from the germline V gene as SQVTM and ANQGSEA. The specimen comprised unsorted PBMCs, sampled 2 years after starting antiretroviral therapy. The chain is made from TRBV29-1 and TRBJ1-1; 7 middle bases align to TRBD1. The origin of this receptor is a woman aged 50 to 65 with HIV. The CDR3 has the sequence CSVELPPTGQFMNTEAFF. At the DNA level, the sequence is TGCAGCGTTGAGTTGCCCCCGACAGGGCAATTTATGAACACTGAAGCTTTCTTT.